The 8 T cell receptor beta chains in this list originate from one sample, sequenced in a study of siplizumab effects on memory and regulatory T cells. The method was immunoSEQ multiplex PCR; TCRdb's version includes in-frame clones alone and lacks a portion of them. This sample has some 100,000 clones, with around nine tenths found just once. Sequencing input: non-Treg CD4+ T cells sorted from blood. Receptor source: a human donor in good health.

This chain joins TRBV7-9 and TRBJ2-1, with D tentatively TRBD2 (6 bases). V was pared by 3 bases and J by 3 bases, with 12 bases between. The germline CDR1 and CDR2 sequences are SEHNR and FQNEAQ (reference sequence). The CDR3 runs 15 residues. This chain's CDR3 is CASSLGLSGYNEQFF. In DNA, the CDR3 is TGTGCCAGCAGCTTGGGACTCTCGGGCTACAATGAGCAGTTCTTC. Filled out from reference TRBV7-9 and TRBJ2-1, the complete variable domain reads DTGVSQNPRHKITKRGQNVTFRCDPISEHNRLYWYRQTLGQGPEFLTYFQNEAQLEKSRLLSDRFSAERPKGSFSTLEIQRTEQGDSAMYLCASSLGLSGYNEQFFGPGTRLTVL.

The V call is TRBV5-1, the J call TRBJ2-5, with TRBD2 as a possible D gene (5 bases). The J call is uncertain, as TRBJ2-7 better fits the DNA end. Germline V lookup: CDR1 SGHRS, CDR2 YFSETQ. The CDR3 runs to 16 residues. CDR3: CASSLGGGLSPNEQYF. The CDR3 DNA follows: TGCGCCAGCAGCTTGGGAGGCGGACTCTCTCCAAACGAGCAGTACTTC.

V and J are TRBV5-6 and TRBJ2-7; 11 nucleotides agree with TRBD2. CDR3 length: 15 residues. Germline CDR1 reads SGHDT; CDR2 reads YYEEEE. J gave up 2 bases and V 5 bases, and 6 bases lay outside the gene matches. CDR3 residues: CASRSGLAAAYEQYF. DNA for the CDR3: TGTGCCAGCAGGTCGGGACTAGCGGCCGCCTACGAGCAGTACTTC.

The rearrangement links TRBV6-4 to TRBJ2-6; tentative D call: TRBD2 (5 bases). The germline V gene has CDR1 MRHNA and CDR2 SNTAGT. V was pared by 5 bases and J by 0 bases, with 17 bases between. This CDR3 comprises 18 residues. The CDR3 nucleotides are TGTGCCAGCAGTTTGAGGGCGGAAGCCGCCTCTGGGGCCAACGTCCTGACTTTC. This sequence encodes CASSLRAEAASGANVLTF.

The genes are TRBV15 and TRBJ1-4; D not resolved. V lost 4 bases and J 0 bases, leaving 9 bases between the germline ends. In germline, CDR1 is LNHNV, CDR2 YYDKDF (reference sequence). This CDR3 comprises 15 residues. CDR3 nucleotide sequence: TGTGCCACCAGCACCGGGCTACCAACTAATGAAAAACTGTTTTTT. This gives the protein CATSTGLPTNEKLFF.

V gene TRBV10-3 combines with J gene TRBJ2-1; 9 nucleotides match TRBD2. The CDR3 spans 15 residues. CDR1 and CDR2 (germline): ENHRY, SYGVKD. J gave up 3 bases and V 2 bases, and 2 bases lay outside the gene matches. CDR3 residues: CAISERTSDYNEQFF. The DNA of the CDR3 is TGTGCCATCAGTGAGAGGACTAGCGACTACAATGAGCAGTTCTTC.

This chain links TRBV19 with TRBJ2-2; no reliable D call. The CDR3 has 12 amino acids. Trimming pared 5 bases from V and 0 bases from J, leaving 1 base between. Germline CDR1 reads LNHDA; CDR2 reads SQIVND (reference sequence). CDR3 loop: CASSANTGELFF. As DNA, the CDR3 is TGTGCCAGTAGTGCGAACACCGGGGAGCTGTTTTTT.

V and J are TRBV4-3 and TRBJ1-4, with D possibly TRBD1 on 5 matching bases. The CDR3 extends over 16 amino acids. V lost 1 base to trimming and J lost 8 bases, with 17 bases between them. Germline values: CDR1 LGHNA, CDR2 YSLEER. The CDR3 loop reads CASSQVNPEGREKLFF. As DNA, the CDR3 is TGCGCCAGCAGCCAAGTTAATCCCGAGGGGAGAGAAAAACTGTTTTTT.